What follows is one TCR beta chain and its context. The germline V gene encodes CDR1 SGHDN and CDR2 FVKESK. Between the trimmed V and J ends, which lost 3 bases and 7 bases, there was a span of 13 bases. The CDR3 runs to 13 residues. Measured with immunoSEQ multiplex PCR; TCRdb has only the in-frame clones, and not every one. The table has fewer than 450,000 clones, more than 75% seen once. This record belongs to a study of blood T cell repertoires in COVID-19. The rearrangement links TRBV14 to TRBJ2-7, with D perhaps matching TRBD2 (6 bases). The sequence derives from a woman aged 45-59 years with COVID-19, enrolled during active disease. The sequencing sample was made of peripheral blood. The CDR3 loop is CASSQTRTIEQYF. The CDR3 bases are TGTGCCAGCAGCCAGACTAGAACGATTGAGCAGTACTTC.